The sequence of this T cell receptor beta chain was determined in a study of blood T cells in healthy people across ages (dated by TCRdb to the mid-2010s). Looking at the study overall: In model experiments, template switching captured about one uniquely barcoded TCR beta cDNA molecule for every two T cells. To track age-related changes in TCR beta repertoire diversity, the study relied on deep sequencing normalized with unique cDNA molecular identifiers. Four age groups were formed from the donors: young (average 16 years), middle-aged (around 40), aged (around 68) and long-lived (more than 75). To avoid experimental bias, donors of different ages were randomly spread across the sequencing lanes. Two additional independent replicas of 1 million unique cDNA reads from the same blood draw were analyzed for two donors (one aged 18 to 30 and one aged 80 or older).

The library was obtained by 5' RACE. These reads were obtained on an Illumina HiSeq 2500. A second about 7 to 11 cycle PCR used a sample-barcoded 5' primer and a J-beta primer mix. Each TCR beta cDNA molecule received a unique molecular identifier from a template-switch 5' adaptor carrying 12 random nucleotides. Each sample yielded at least 2.5 million CDR3-containing paired-end reads. The Mint cDNA synthesis kit, primed by a TRBC-specific oligonucleotide, was used to synthesize first-strand cDNA from all RNA. All cDNA was treated with uracil-DNA glycosylase and then went through a first 18-cycle PCR with the universal primers M1SS and BC2_uni_R. On the study's bioinformatics: For normalization, 1 million high-quality reads, each with a distinct molecular identifier, were randomly selected from each sample. Instead of being binned into consensus sequences, reads that shared molecular identifiers were thrown out. CDR3 identification, clonotype clustering and error correction used MiTCR with a Q25 quality threshold and the strictest error-elimination algorithm. A nonparametric unseen species model using Euler transformation provided a lower-bound estimate of total TCR beta diversity. TCRdb applied fastp at Q25 and MiXCR to the public reads, then kept only in-frame beta chains. Every CDR3 protein is listed once, alongside the most common genes and DNA of its rows. Here the V and J calls rest on TCRdb's processing, not on the authors' analysis. The table for this sample lists 1 million or so distinct CDR3 sequences; under 45% of them were counted only once. 18% of the sample goes to the ten largest clones.

The paper's findings and limits, for the study overall: Conclusive comparison of naive and antigen-experienced compartments was prevented by the profiling of bulk unsorted PBMCs. The percentage of naive T cells measured by flow cytometry correlated strongly with observed TCR beta diversity. Because the CMV infection status of the donors was unknown, age-related changes in expanded clonotypes may potentially have been confounded. The long-lived group showed more naive CD4+ T cells, fewer expanded clones and increased TCR diversity than the aged group, suggesting age selection. As age increased, observed TCR beta diversity per million T cells dropped in a roughly linear way, and a significant reduction was already evident by age around 41. Estimates of total diversity based on one million sequenced T cells were considered lower bounds and underestimates.

The donors were some 36 Caucasian individuals from Russia, aged about 6 to 95 years, who were systemically healthy. Around 10 milliliters of peripheral blood were drawn from each donor into EDTA-treated Vacutainer tubes. Ficoll-Paque density-gradient centrifugation was used to isolate PBMCs, with at least 7 million per sample. Total RNA, at least 5 micrograms per sample, was extracted from PBMCs with Trizol reagent. Naive CD45RAhigh/CD27high T cell percentages were measured by flow cytometry on a PBMC aliquot from every donor. This clonotype was counted ten times or more. Its cognate antigen has yet to be identified. Per-base quality was not reported, and no clone a single base away is much larger than it. The CDR3 runs 14 residues from the cysteine to the phenylalanine. Left in the record is the CDR3 DNA by itself, 42 bases read in frame from the first base. Clipping removes 0 bases from V and 4 bases from J, with 0 as the unmatched junction base count. CDR1 is given as SGDLS and CDR2 as YYNGEE, both from the germline V gene.

This chain is built from TRBV9 and TRBJ1-2, with 10 middle bases fitting TRBD1. The sequencing sample was made of blood. This receptor was obtained from a woman aged 60-75 years in good health. The CDR3 in this case is CASSVGTGGYGYTF. Here is the DNA: TGTGCCAGCAGCGTAGGGACAGGGGGCTATGGCTACACCTTC. The reference TRBV9 and TRBJ1-2 proteins fill in what lies around the CDR3, so the full variable domain reads DSGVTQTPKHLITATGQRVTLRCSPRSGDLSVYWYQQSLDQGLQFLIQYYNGEERAKGNILERFSAQQFPDLHSELNLSSLELGDSALYFCASSVGTGGYGYTFGSGTRLTVV.